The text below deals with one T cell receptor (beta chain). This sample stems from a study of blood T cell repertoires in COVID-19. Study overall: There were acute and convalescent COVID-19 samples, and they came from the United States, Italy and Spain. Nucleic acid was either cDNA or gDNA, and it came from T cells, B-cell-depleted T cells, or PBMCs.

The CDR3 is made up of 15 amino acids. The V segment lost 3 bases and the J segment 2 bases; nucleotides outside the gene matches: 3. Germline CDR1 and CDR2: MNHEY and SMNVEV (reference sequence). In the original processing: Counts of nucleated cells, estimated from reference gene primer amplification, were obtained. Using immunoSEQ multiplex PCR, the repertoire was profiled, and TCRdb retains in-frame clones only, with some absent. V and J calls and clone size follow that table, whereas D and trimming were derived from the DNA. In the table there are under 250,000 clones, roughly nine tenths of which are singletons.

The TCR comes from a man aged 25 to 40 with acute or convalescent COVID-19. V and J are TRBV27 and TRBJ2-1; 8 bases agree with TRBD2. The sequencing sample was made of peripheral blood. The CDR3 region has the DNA TGTGCCAGCAGTTTGGATAGCGGGGCCTACAATGAGCAGTTCTTC. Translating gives CASSLDSGAYNEQFF.